The source of this T cell receptor (beta chain) is a study of blood T cell repertoires in COVID-19. Study as a whole: Sites across the United States, Italy and Spain contributed samples from acute and convalescent COVID-19.

The CDR3 is 12 residues long. Deletions cut 0 bases from V and 6 bases from J, with 7 bases between. The germline V gene encodes CDR1 SGDLS and CDR2 YYNGEE. The method was immunoSEQ multiplex PCR; TCRdb's version includes in-frame clones alone and lacks a portion of them. The sample includes under 25,000 clones, roughly 85% seen only once; the top ten take about 7.9%. This receptor was taken from a human donor with active COVID-19. The donor label of this sample is uncertain. The chain uses TRBV9 and TRBJ2-7; weak D call: TRBD2 (5 bases). Sequenced: peripheral blood. The CDR3 region is CASSVGRGEQYF. Here the CDR3 DNA reads TGTGCCAGCAGCGTAGGACGGGGCGAGCAGTACTTC.